This is a list of T cell receptor beta chains from one sample in a study of cytomegalovirus exposure and HLA in healthy donors. The assay was immunoSEQ multiplex PCR, and TCRdb's table has in-frame clones only and misses some. Altogether roughly 150,000 clones are present, 75% to 85% being singletons, with the ten largest covering 0.96%. The sample taken for sequencing was PBMCs. These receptors all stem from a girl aged 2 to 9 in good health and CMV-seropositive. The CDR3 runs from the conserved cysteine through the conserved F or W. Fields, in order: V gene, D gene, J gene, clone size, CDR3 DNA, CDR3 protein. A D gene is named only where the DNA matches it firmly. The size of a clone is reported for some rows only, either as once, few or many, or as a class for expanded clones.

>TRBV6-5|.|TRBJ2-7|.
TGTGCCAGCAGTAAGGACGGGAACTCCTACGAGCAGTACTTC
CASSKDGNSYEQYF
>TRBV10-3|TRBD1|TRBJ1-2|.
TGTGCCATCATGGGACAGGGTCGTGGCTACACCTTC
CAIMGQGRGYTF
>TRBV30|.|TRBJ2-7|.
TGTGCCTGGAGCCTTGCTCCCGGTCGAGAGCAGTACTTC
CAWSLAPGREQYF
>TRBV10-3|TRBD1|TRBJ1-6|.
TGTGCCACCAAGGGGGCAGCAGATAATTCACCCCTCCACTTT
CATKGAADNSPLHF
>TRBV6-5|TRBD1|TRBJ2-6|.
TGTGCCAGCAGCCGCAGGGGGCTAGGGGCCAACGTCCTGACTTTC
CASSRRGLGANVLTF
>TRBV4-1|TRBD1|TRBJ2-3|.
TGCGCCAGCAGCCAAGTGTGGGACAGCTTCACAGATACGCAGTATTTT
CASSQVWDSFTDTQYF
>TRBV29-1|TRBD1|TRBJ1-1|.
TGCAGCGTTCTACAGGGGGCGCAAAGAACTGAAGCTTTCTTT
CSVLQGAQRTEAFF
>TRBV19|TRBD1|TRBJ2-7|.
TGTGCCAGTAGTTCCCCAGGGGGAGCGCACCCCTACGAGCAGTACTTC
CASSSPGGAHPYEQYF
>TRBV7-6|TRBD2|TRBJ2-7|.
TGTGCCAGCAGCTTAGCGAGCGGGAGGGCCCTCCACGAGCAGTACTTC
CASSLASGRALHEQYF
>TRBV19|TRBD2|TRBJ2-3|.
TGTGCCAGTACCTTTAGCGGGAGAAACACAGATACGCAGTATTTT
CASTFSGRNTDTQYF
>TRBV6-1|.|TRBJ2-7|few
TGTGCCAGCAGTGAAGCTGGGGGCCACTACGAGCAGTACTTC
CASSEAGGHYEQYF
>TRBV27|.|TRBJ1-1|.
TGTGCCAGCAGTTTAGGGCAGAACACTGAAGCTTTCTTT
CASSLGQNTEAFF
>TRBV7-9|.|TRBJ1-4|.
TGTGCCAGCAGCTTGGGGGGGCCAGAGAAACTGTTTTTT
CASSLGGPEKLFF
>TRBV9|TRBD2|TRBJ2-2|.
TGTGCCAGCAGCGTCGAGGTTCTAGCGGGGAGCGGGGAGCTGTTTTTT
CASSVEVLAGSGELFF
>TRBV27|TRBD1|TRBJ1-1|.
TGTGCCAGCAGTTTATTGGGACAGGGAGGCACTGAAGCTTTCTTT
CASSLLGQGGTEAFF
>TRBV7-9|.|TRBJ2-4|.
TGTGCCAGCAGCATCGCGGGCATTCAGTACTTC
CASSIAGIQYF
>TRBV5-1|TRBD1|TRBJ1-1|.
TGCGCCAGCAGCTTCCGACAGGGGGCAAGGACTGAAGCTTTCTTT
CASSFRQGARTEAFF
>TRBV19|.|TRBJ1-2|once
TGTGCCAGTAGTTCGGACTATGGCTACACCTTC
CASSSDYGYTF
>TRBV20-1|TRBD2|TRBJ2-5|.
TGCACCGGGGGGGGGTCCGAGACCCAGTACTTC
CTGGGSETQYF
>TRBV10-1|.|TRBJ1-3|.
TGCGCCAGCAGTGGGACAGTCGGTGGAAACACCATATATTTT
CASSGTVGGNTIYF
>TRBV5-1|TRBD1|TRBJ2-2|.
TGCGCCAGCCCAACAGGGGGCGACGGGGGAACGCTAGACACCGGGGAGCTGTTTTTT
CASPTGGDGGTLDTGELFF
>TRBV19|TRBD1|TRBJ1-1|.
TGTGCCAGTGAAAACCGGGACAGGGGGAACACTGAAGCTTTCTTT
CASENRDRGNTEAFF